This T cell receptor beta chain was sequenced for a study of PD-1 blockade in mismatch repair-deficient tumors. Germline V lookup: CDR1 SGHDN, CDR2 FVKESK. Trimming pared 2 bases from V and 0 bases from J, leaving 12 bases between. The CDR3 totals 16 residues. All patients were mismatch repair deficient, assessed by either PCR or immunohistochemistry. The TCR-sequenced patients were a few responders to pembrolizumab. About this clone: Its antigen is not identified.

The table came from immunoSEQ multiplex PCR; TCRdb's copy has only in-frame clones and leaves some out. The sample has 100,000 to 150,000 clones; 88% are singletons. Whole-study results and caveats: Tumor-resident clones, often undetectable pretreatment in blood, expanded then contracted after pembrolizumab.

The V gene is TRBV14, the J gene TRBJ2-3, with D tentatively TRBD2 (6 bases). The specimen was peripheral blood, collected 72 weeks after starting pembrolizumab. The receptor was derived from an adult with mismatch repair-deficient cancer. CDR3 DNA sequence: TGTGCCAGCAGCCAATTAGCGGAAACTAGCACAGATACGCAGTATTTT. Protein sequence: CASSQLAETSTDTQYF.